This is a list of T cell receptor beta chains from one sample in a study of blood T cell repertoires in COVID-19. The repertoire was sequenced with immunoSEQ multiplex PCR; TCRdb's copy has only in-frame clones and lacks some. The table records hundreds of thousands of clones, 82% of them present only once. Sequenced: peripheral blood. These receptors originate from a woman older than 75 with active or convalescent COVID-19. Both conserved end residues are part of each CDR3. The order of the fields is J gene, V gene, CDR3 protein.

TRBJ1-1 | TRBV10-2 | CASSLQGQAFF
TRBJ2-5 | TRBV6-5 | CASSRLAGVETQYF
TRBJ2-5 | TRBV2 | CASTRSGGGETQYF
TRBJ2-7 | TRBV2 | CASSYQGGNYEQYF
TRBJ1-5 | TRBV19 | CASSIIAGFNQPQHF
TRBJ2-7 | TRBV5-4 | CASTKLAGDRYEQYF
TRBJ2-7 | TRBV7-2 | CASSLDSGGIYEQYF
TRBJ1-4 | TRBV19 | CAARGGSSRGEKLFF
TRBJ2-7 | TRBV25-1 | CASSEGQGAREQYF
TRBJ1-3 | TRBV5-6 | CASSTTGGNGNTIYF
TRBJ2-7 | TRBV6-1 | CASSDVAYYEQYF
TRBJ1-1 | TRBV24-1 | CATSDRQGGPSRAFF
TRBJ2-3 | TRBV6-2/TRBV6-3 | CASSTQRQAGLRDTQYF
TRBJ1-1 | TRBV5-1 | CASSTGQPNTEAFF
TRBJ2-7 | TRBV7-9 | CASSMGLGRPWEQYF
TRBJ1-6 | TRBV27 | CASRLIGTINSPLHF
TRBJ1-3 | TRBV18 | CASSPEGNTIYF